The 10 T cell receptor beta chains below come from one sample, sequenced in a study of tumor-infiltrating lymphocytes in primary liver carcinoma. With approximately 470 ng total RNA as template and a constant-region primer, TCR beta cDNA was made. A slightly modified ARM-PCR protocol with three nested multiplex PCR rounds produced these TCR beta libraries. Investigators reported that the first two PCR rounds, at 9 to 11 cycles each, used TRBV1-TRBV30 forward primers with a C-beta reverse primer. TCRdb used MiXCR to reprocess the multiplex PCR reads, holding one entry per CDR3 protein. The data hold roughly 330,000 distinct CDR3 sequences, with approximately 65% observed a single time. The researchers obtained blood RNA from unsorted whole blood and also extracted germline DNA. The sequencing input was peripheral blood. These receptor sequences come from a man aged 35-49 years with primary liver carcinoma and hepatitis B virus infection.

Points on this clonotype: A read error may explain this, as a much larger clone is one base away. The gene calls are TRBV29-1 and TRBJ2-1; the D is unclear. Looked up from germline, CDR1 is SQVTM and CDR2 is ANQGSEA. The CDR3 covers 12 residues. V was pared by 4 bases and J by 4 bases, with 8 bases between. CDR3: CSVGQLYNEQFF. Here the CDR3 DNA reads TGCAGCGTTGGCCAGCTGTACAATGAGCAGTTCTTC.

This chain uses TRBV6-1 with TRBJ2-3; 8 nucleotides match TRBD1. The ends lost 7 bases at V and 9 bases at J; junction bases unmatched: 6. In germline, CDR1 is MNHNS, CDR2 SASEGT. The CDR3 is 12 residues long. CDR3 sequence: CASKSGTGTQYF. Written as DNA, the CDR3 is TGTGCCAGCAAATCGGGGACAGGCACGCAGTATTTT.

The J gene is TRBJ1-2, the V gene TRBV18, with 9 bases fitting TRBD1. Germline V gives CDR1 KGHSH, CDR2 LQKENI. V was clipped by 2 bases and J by 10 bases; unmatched bases: 8. The CDR3 spans 14 residues. The CDR3, as DNA: TGTGCCAGCTCACCAGGGACAGGGAGGGACGACTACACCTTC. Its protein is CASSPGTGRDDYTF.

The sample holds a few counts of this clonotype. It is likely a read error, because the conserved phenylalanine at the end of the CDR3 is missing. The J gene is TRBJ1-1, the V gene TRBV6-5; D is unclear. V was clipped by 6 bases and J by 2 bases, with 10 bases between them. CDR3 size: 13 residues. The germline V gene has CDR1 MNHEY and CDR2 SVGAGI. This CDR3 reads CASSWQFNTEAFL. The CDR3 coding sequence is TGTGCCAGCAGCTGGCAGTTCAACACTGAAGCTTTCTTA.

DNA of the CDR3: TGTGCCAGCCGGCTGTACGCAGATACGCAGTATTTT. Translating it yields CASRLYADTQYF. The rearrangement uses TRBV12-3 or TRBV12-4 and TRBJ2-3, with D unclear. The CDR3 covers 12 residues. V dropped 8 bases and J dropped 4 bases, with 10 bases sitting between them.

Remarks on this clonotype: A much larger clone is a single base away; this may be a read error. The chain couples TRBV6-2 or TRBV6-3 to TRBJ2-3; perhaps TRBD2 as D (6 bases). The CDR3 contains 15 residues. CDR1 and CDR2 from the germline V gene are MNHEY and SVGEGT. CDR3 loop: CASSRTGTLLDKQYF. The CDR3 bases are TGTGCCAGCAGTCGAACCGGGACTCTACTAGATAAGCAGTATTTT.

Note on this clonotype: The junction does not match germline at one end; this may be a read error. The chain employs TRBV6-5 and TRBJ1-2; 7 bases align to TRBD1. Germline V gives CDR1 MNHEY, CDR2 SVGAGI. The CDR3 loop spans 15 amino acids. This chain's CDR3 is CASSYSPGQTYGYTF. CDR3 DNA: TGTGCCAGCAGTTACTCACCGGGACAGACTTATGGTTACACCTTC.

This clonotype was seen ten or more times. The V gene is TRBV11-1, the J gene TRBJ2-7; 8 nucleotides match TRBD1. The CDR3 runs to 15 residues. Germline trimming cut 5 bases from V and 6 bases from J; bases unmatched to any gene: 12. Germline V gene data show CDR1 as SGHAT and CDR2 as FQDESV (reference sequence). The CDR3 protein is CASSLPRTGSGEQYF. The CDR3 DNA reads TGTGCCAGCAGCCTCCCCAGGACAGGGTCCGGCGAGCAGTACTTC.

Many counts were recorded for this clonotype. The chain uses TRBV11-1 and TRBJ1-1; 7 bases match TRBD1. CDR1 and CDR2 (germline): SGHAT, FQDESV (reference sequence). V was clipped by 6 bases and J by 5 bases; unmatched bases: 12. This CDR3 contains 15 residues. Here the CDR3 reads CASRLGTPGGTEAFF. For the CDR3, the DNA is TGTGCCAGCAGACTGGGGACTCCAGGGGGAACTGAAGCTTTCTTT.

Notes on this clonotype: An end of the junction differs from the germline gene, which may be a read error. V usage is TRBV6-5 and J usage is TRBJ2-3, with a tentative D call TRBD2 (6 bases). The CDR3 length is 18 residues. CDR1 is MNHEY, CDR2 SVGAGI, per germline. CDR3 sequence (DNA): TGTGCCAGCAGTTACTCCTCGCCCCGGGACTGGCACACAGATATGCAGTATTTT. Encoded protein: CASSYSSPRDWHTDMQYF.